This passage covers 20 T cell receptor beta chains from one sample sequenced in a study of blood T cell repertoires in COVID-19 (dated by TCRdb to about 2020). Libraries were constructed by the immunoSEQ multiplex PCR assay. TCRdb's version of the immuneACCESS table is confined to in-frame rearrangements and falls short of the full clone set. An unresolved V gene accounts for under half of the shortfall where checked; the remainder is of unknown origin. In all, the sample holds 200,000 to 250,000 clones, and 83% of those were seen once. The ten biggest clones cover 4.8% of the sample. Sequences were obtained from PBMCs or T cells enriched from blood (not recorded which). Receptors originate from a woman between 50 and 59 years old who had been exposed to COVID-19.

The chain combines TRBV28 with TRBJ1-6; D perhaps matches TRBD1 (5 bases). The length of the CDR3 is 14 residues. V lost 7 bases, J lost 6 bases, and 13 bases lay in between. CDR1 and CDR2 (germline): MDHEN, SYDVKM. The CDR3 region has the DNA TGTGCCAGCACCTTGACAGAAATTAATTCACCCCTCCACTTT. This translates into CASTLTEINSPLHF. Complete variable domain (other parts from reference TRBV28 and TRBJ1-6): DVKVTQSSRYLVKRTGEKVFLECVQDMDHENMFWYRQDPGLGLRLIYFSYDVKMKEKGDIPEGYSVSREKKERFSLILESASTNQTSMYLCASTLTEINSPLHFGNGTRLTVT.

The chain is built from TRBV6-7 and TRBJ1-2; weak D call: TRBD1 (5 bases). TRBV6-7 is an ORF, and what it does is uncertain. The CDR3 has 18 amino acids. Between the trimmed V and J ends, which lost 2 bases and 1 base, there was a span of 20 bases. The CDR3 loop reads CASSYNPPGGYLNYGYTF. The CDR3 coding sequence is TGTGCCAGCAGTTACAACCCGCCGGGGGGATACCTTAACTATGGCTACACCTTC.

This rearrangement joins TRBV7-3 to TRBJ2-1; 9 bases align to TRBD2. V lost 4 bases and J lost 2; bases outside the gene matches: 3. This CDR3 has 15 amino acids. Germline CDR1 is SGHTA and CDR2 is FQGTGA. The CDR3 region has the DNA TGTGCCAGCAGCTCCCGCGGGGGGGCCTACAATGAGCAGTTCTTC. Translated: CASSSRGGAYNEQFF.

The chain is built from TRBV12-5 and TRBJ1-1; TRBD1 is a possible D gene (6 bases). CDR1 is LGHNT and CDR2 is FRNRAP in the germline V gene. This CDR3 contains 13 residues. V was shortened by 6 bases and J by 8 bases, with 16 bases between the two germline ends. The CDR3 region is CASGHRQAPEAFF. The CDR3 DNA reads as TGTGCTAGTGGACACAGACAGGCCCCCGAAGCTTTCTTT. Full variable domain (remainder filled in from reference TRBV12-5 and TRBJ1-1): DARVTQTPRHKVTEMGQEVTMRCQPILGHNTVFWYRQTMMQGLELLAYFRNRAPLDDSGMPKDRFSAEMPDATLATLKIQPSEPRDSAVYFCASGHRQAPEAFFGQGTRLTVV.

The chain uses TRBV12-3 or TRBV12-4 and TRBJ2-1; D unclear. The ends were cut back, 1 base at V and 5 bases at J, with 6 bases in the middle. The CDR3 sequence is 13 residues long. In DNA form, the CDR3 reads TGTGCCAGCAGTTTAGGACTGAACAATGAGCAGTTCTTC. Residues: CASSLGLNNEQFF.

This chain uses TRBV29-1 with TRBJ2-7; 7 nucleotides match TRBD1. Germline assignment: CDR1 SQVTM and CDR2 ANQGSEA. The CDR3 is made up of 13 amino acids. The ends lost 7 bases at V and 2 bases at J; junction bases unmatched: 8. The CDR3 region is CSAILDRPYEQYF. CDR3 bases: TGCAGCGCCATTCTGGACAGGCCCTACGAGCAGTACTTC.

The chain carries TRBV19 and TRBJ1-2; 11 bases line up with TRBD1. Germline V gives CDR1 LNHDA, CDR2 SQIVND (reference sequence). The J segment lost 10 bases and the V segment lost 7 bases, leaving 5 bases of the junction unmatched. CDR3 length: 12 amino acids. CDR3 bases: TGTGCCAGTAACGGACAGGGGGCGGCCTACACCTTC. This gives the protein CASNGQGAAYTF.

This clone came up a few times. This chain links TRBV2 with TRBJ2-2; tentative D call: TRBD1 (6 bases). The CDR3 spans 13 residues. V was pared by 5 bases and J by 8 bases, with 12 bases between. Germline V gene sequence: CDR1 SNHLY, CDR2 FYNNEI. The CDR3 is CASSLRGGGELFF. CDR3 in DNA: TGTGCCAGCAGTCTGCGAGGGGGTGGGGAGCTGTTTTTT.

The V and J genes are TRBV5-4 and TRBJ2-3; no firm D call. V was pared by 6 bases and J by 3 bases, with 8 bases between. Germline loops: CDR1 SGHNT, CDR2 YYREEE (reference sequence). This CDR3 has 12 amino acids. CDR3 coding DNA: TGTGCCAGCAATCGAGGTACAGATACGCAGTATTTT. Its protein product is CASNRGTDTQYF.

The CDR3 DNA follows: TGCAGCATCCTCCGGGACTCTGGAAATCGGGCTTTCTTT. Translated: CSILRDSGNRAFF. The rearrangement uses TRBV29-1 and TRBJ1-1; maybe TRBD1 (5 bases). Germline V gene data show CDR1 as SQVTM and CDR2 as ANQGSEA. With 8 bases removed from V and 11 bases from J, the gap between germline ends came to 24 bases. The CDR3 is made up of 13 amino acids.

The DNA for the CDR3 is TGTGCCAGCAGCAAAGCCTTTATTACTAGCGGGGGGCCCCCTCTCTCCTACGAGCAGTACTTC. Translation: CASSKAFITSGGPPLSYEQYF. The chain is built from TRBV21-1 and TRBJ2-7; the table's D call, TRBD2, has no DNA check behind it. TRBV21-1 is designated a pseudogene. The CDR3 sequence is 21 residues long.

This clone appeared a single time. The rearrangement links TRBV7-9 to TRBJ1-6; D perhaps matches TRBD1 (5 bases). The V gene lost 5 bases and the J gene lost 6 bases, with 14 bases spanning the gap. CDR3 length: 15 amino acids. Germline V gene sequence: CDR1 SEHNR, CDR2 FQNEAQ (reference sequence). CDR3 sequence (DNA): TGTGCCAGCAGCGCTTCGGGACTGAGTAATTCACCCCTCCACTTT. Its protein is CASSASGLSNSPLHF.

V is TRBV28 and J is TRBJ1-1; a possible D gene is TRBD1 (5 bases). The CDR3 has 16 amino acids. Germline V gene lookup returns CDR1 MDHEN and CDR2 SYDVKM. Trimming removed 7 bases from V and 6 bases from J, with 24 bases in between. The CDR3 bases are TGTGCCAGCATTCGACCTCCGGGAGACGGGGCGGCTGAAGCTTTCTTT. Its protein product is CASIRPPGDGAAEAFF.

The chain employs TRBV6-2 or TRBV6-3 and TRBJ2-3, with 11 nucleotides matching TRBD2. CDR3 length equals 18 residues. J gave up 0 bases and V 7 bases, and 12 bases lay outside the gene matches. Germline CDR1 and CDR2: MNHEY and SVGEGT. Here the CDR3 DNA reads TGTGCCAGCACCCCCGAGGGACTAGCGGCCCATAGCACAGATACGCAGTATTTT. Translated: CASTPEGLAAHSTDTQYF.

The chain has TRBV5-6 and TRBJ1-5; D gene uncertain. The V end was cut by 2 bases, the J end by 4 bases, with 10 bases between. The CDR3 runs 14 residues. CDR1 is SGHDT and CDR2 is YYEEEE in the germline V gene. CDR3 sequence (DNA): TGTGCCAGCAGCTTCGTGGGAGGGAATCAGCCCCAGCATTTT. This gives the protein CASSFVGGNQPQHF. Drawing the rest from reference TRBV5-6 and TRBJ1-5, the complete variable domain is DAGVTQSPTHLIKTRGQQVTLRCSPKSGHDTVSWYQQALGQGPQFIFQYYEEEERQRGNFPDRFSGHQFPNYSSELNVNALLLGDSALYLCASSFVGGNQPQHFGDGTRLSIL.

The rearrangement links TRBV19 to TRBJ2-7, with a tentative D call TRBD1 (5 bases). In germline, CDR1 is LNHDA, CDR2 SQIVND (reference sequence). The CDR3 sequence is 12 residues long. Trimming pared 2 bases from V and 6 bases from J, leaving 8 bases between. The CDR3 coding sequence is TGTGCCAGTAGTATACAGGGTCGCGAGCAGTACTTC. The encoded protein is CASSIQGREQYF.

The V and J genes are TRBV19 and TRBJ1-5, with a weak D call TRBD1 (5 bases). The V end was cut by 5 bases, the J end by 6 bases, with 17 bases between. Germline V gives CDR1 LNHDA, CDR2 SQIVND (reference sequence). The CDR3 consists of 15 residues. Here the CDR3 reads CASSPQTVGGQPQHF. In DNA, the CDR3 is TGTGCCAGTAGTCCGCAGACAGTTGGCGGTCAGCCCCAGCATTTT.

Here the CDR3 reads CASSLTGGHGYTF. CDR3 bases: TGTGCCAGCAGTCTTACAGGGGGTCATGGCTACACCTTC. This chain links TRBV27 with TRBJ1-2; 8 bases agree with TRBD1. Germline V lookup: CDR1 MNHEY, CDR2 SMNVEV (reference sequence). The CDR3 runs to 13 residues. Trimming at V came to 5 bases and at J to 6 bases, leaving 5 bases not matched to a gene.

The V call is TRBV19, the J call TRBJ2-2, with D perhaps matching TRBD2 (5 bases). The CDR3 totals 14 residues. From germline, CDR1 is LNHDA and CDR2 SQIVND (reference sequence). Trimming removed 0 bases at V and 6 bases at J, with 8 bases between. DNA for the CDR3: TGTGCCAGTAGTATAGATAGTAGCGCCGGGGAGCTGTTTTTT. It encodes CASSIDSSAGELFF.

This chain links TRBV5-1 with TRBJ2-2; D remains unclear. CDR1 is SGHRS and CDR2 is YFSETQ in the germline V gene. V shed 3 bases and J shed 5 bases, with 17 bases lying between them. This CDR3 is built from 16 residues. The CDR3 protein is CASSSRGASETGELFF. The CDR3 nucleotides are TGCGCCAGCAGCTCCCGAGGAGCGTCCGAAACCGGGGAGCTGTTTTTT.